This T cell receptor beta chain comes out of a study of human T cells and chemical hapten exposure. Study context: Minor volume differences among pooled libraries chiefly drove per-sample TCR yield variation.

With respect to this clonotype: As yet, its antigen is unknown.

Study-level results: Compared to controls, expanded TCRs made significantly more large clusters of similar CDR3s.

The CDR3 runs 15 residues. J was trimmed by 9 bases and V by 6 bases; bases with no gene match: 13. The time point here: patch test 2, 6 weeks after DPC sensitization. Stated treatment: therapeutic diphenylcyclopropenone sensitization with weekly scalp DPC. Samples of blood were obtained prior to the application of each patch test. Under the authors' procedure: With a range of about 23,224 to 750,000, the median per sample was around 97,000 TCRs. TCRdb re-analysed the RACE reads in MiXCR, keeping a single row per CDR3 protein. TCRdb, rather than the study authors, made the V and J calls. The sample holds a few hundred thousand distinct CDR3 sequences, over 6% seen once.

Sequences were derived from whole blood, sampled in connection with sensitization to the hapten diphenylcyclopropenone (DPC). The chain couples TRBV12-3 or TRBV12-4 to TRBJ2-1, with TRBD1 identical over 8 bases. The TCR comes from a woman aged 18-29 years with alopecia areata. Some clones in this sample may be carry-over from other donors' samples. CDR3 in DNA: TGTGCCAGCAGGCCCGCCGGGACAGGACCGAGTGAGCAGTTCTTC. It is translated as CASRPAGTGPSEQFF.